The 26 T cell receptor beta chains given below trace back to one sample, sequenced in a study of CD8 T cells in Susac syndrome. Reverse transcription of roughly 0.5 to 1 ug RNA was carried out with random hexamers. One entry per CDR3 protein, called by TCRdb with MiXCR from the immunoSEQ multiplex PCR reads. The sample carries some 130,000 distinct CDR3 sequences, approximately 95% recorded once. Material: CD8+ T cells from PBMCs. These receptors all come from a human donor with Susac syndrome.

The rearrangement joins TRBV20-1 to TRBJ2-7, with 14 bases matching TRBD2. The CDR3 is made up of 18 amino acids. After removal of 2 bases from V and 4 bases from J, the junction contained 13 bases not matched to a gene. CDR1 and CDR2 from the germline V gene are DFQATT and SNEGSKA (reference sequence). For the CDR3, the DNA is TGCAGTGCTAGAAGAACGGGGACTAGCGGGAGTCGGTCTTACGAGCAGTACTTC. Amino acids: CSARRTGTSGSRSYEQYF.

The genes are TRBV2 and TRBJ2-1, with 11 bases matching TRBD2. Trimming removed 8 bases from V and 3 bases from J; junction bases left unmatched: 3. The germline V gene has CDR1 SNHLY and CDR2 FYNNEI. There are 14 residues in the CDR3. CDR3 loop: CASQTSGIYNEQFF. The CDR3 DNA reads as TGTGCCAGCCAGACTAGCGGGATCTACAATGAGCAGTTCTTC. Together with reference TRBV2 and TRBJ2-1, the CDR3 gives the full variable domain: EPEVTQTPSHQVTQMGQEVILRCVPISNHLYFYWYRQILGQKVEFLVSFYNNEISEKSEIFDDQFSVERPDGSNFTLKIRSTKLEDSAMYFCASQTSGIYNEQFFGPGTRLTVL.

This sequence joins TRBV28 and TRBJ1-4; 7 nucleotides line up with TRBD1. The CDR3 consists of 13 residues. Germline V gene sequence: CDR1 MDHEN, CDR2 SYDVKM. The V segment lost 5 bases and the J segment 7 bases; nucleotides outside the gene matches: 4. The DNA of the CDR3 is TGTGCCAGCAGTCGACAGGGAAGTGAAAAACTGTTTTTT. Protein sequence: CASSRQGSEKLFF. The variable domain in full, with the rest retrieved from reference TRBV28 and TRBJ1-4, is DVKVTQSSRYLVKRTGEKVFLECVQDMDHENMFWYRQDPGLGLRLIYFSYDVKMKEKGDIPEGYSVSREKKERFSLILESASTNQTSMYLCASSRQGSEKLFFGSGTQLSVL.

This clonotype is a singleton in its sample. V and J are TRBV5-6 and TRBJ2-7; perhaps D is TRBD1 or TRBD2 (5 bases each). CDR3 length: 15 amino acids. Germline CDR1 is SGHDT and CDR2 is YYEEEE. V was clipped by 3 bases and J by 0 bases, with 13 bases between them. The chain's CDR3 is CASSSVGTSSYEQYF. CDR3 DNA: TGTGCCAGCAGCTCCGTCGGGACGAGCTCCTACGAGCAGTACTTC.

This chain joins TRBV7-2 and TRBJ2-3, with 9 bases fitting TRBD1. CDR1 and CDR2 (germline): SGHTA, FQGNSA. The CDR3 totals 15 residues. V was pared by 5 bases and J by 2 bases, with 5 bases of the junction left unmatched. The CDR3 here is CASSLGTGNTDTQYF. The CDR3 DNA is TGTGCCAGCAGCCTCGGGACAGGGAACACAGATACGCAGTATTTT.

The CDR3 DNA sequence: TGTGCCACCAGTGATTTGCAGGGGGAGCAGTACTTC. Its translation is CATSDLQGEQYF. The chain is built from TRBV24-1 and TRBJ2-7; tentatively, D is TRBD1 (6 bases). Trimming cost V 0 bases and J 7 bases, with 6 bases left between them. This CDR3 is 12 amino acids long. The germline V gene has CDR1 KGHDR and CDR2 SFDVKD.

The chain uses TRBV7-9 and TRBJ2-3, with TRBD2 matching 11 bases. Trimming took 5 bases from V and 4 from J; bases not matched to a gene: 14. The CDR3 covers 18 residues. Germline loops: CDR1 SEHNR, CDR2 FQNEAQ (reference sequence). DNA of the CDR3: TGTGCCAGCAGCCAGACCTTCGGGACTAGCGGTACCTCAGATACGCAGTATTTT. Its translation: CASSQTFGTSGTSDTQYF.

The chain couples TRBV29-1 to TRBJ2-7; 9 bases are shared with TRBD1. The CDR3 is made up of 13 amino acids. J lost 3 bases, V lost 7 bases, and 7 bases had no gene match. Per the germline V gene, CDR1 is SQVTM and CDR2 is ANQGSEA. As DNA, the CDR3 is TGCAGCGCCCAGGGACAGGGACTCTACGAGCAGTACTTC. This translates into CSAQGQGLYEQYF.

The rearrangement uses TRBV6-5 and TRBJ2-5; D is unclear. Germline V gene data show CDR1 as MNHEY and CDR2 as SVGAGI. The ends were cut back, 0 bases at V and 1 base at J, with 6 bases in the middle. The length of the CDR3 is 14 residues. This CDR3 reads CASSYSPRQETQYF. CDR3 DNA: TGTGCCAGCAGTTACTCGCCCCGCCAAGAGACCCAGTACTTC.

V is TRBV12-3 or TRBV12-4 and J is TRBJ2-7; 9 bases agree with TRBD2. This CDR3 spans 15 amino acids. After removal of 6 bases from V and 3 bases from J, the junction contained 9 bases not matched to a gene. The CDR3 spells CASSPAGTSRYEQYF. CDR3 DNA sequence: TGTGCCAGCAGCCCGGCCGGGACTAGCCGCTACGAGCAGTACTTC.

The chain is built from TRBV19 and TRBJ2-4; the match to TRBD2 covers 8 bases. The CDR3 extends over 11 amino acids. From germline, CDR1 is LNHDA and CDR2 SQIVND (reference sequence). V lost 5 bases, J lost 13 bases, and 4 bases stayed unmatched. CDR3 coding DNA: TGTGCCAGTAGTTTCGGACTAGCACAGTACTTC. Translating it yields CASSFGLAQYF.

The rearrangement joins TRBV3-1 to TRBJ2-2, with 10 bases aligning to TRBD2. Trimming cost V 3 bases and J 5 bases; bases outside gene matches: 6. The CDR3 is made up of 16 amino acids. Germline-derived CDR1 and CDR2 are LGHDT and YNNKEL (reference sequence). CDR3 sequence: CASSHQLAGLTGELFF. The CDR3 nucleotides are TGTGCCAGCAGCCATCAACTAGCGGGATTGACCGGGGAGCTGTTTTTT.

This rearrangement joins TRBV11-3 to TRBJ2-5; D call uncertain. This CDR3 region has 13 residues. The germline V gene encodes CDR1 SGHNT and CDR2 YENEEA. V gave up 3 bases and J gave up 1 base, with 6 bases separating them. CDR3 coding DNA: TGTGCCAGCAGCTTCGAAGCCCAAGAGACCCAGTACTTC. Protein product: CASSFEAQETQYF.

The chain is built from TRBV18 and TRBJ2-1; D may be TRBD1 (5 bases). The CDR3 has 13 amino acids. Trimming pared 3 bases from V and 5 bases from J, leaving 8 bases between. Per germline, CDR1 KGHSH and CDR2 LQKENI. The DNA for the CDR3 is TGTGCCAGCTCACCGGACACCGACAATGAGCAGTTCTTC. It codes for CASSPDTDNEQFF.

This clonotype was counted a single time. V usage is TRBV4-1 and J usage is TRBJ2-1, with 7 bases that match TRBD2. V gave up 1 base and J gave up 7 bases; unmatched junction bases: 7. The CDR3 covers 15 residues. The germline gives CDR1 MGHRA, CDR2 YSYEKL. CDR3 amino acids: CASSQVSPGGNEQFF. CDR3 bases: TGCGCCAGCAGCCAAGTTAGCCCGGGAGGTAATGAGCAGTTCTTC.

The CDR3 sequence is CASSTSGTASYEQYF. As DNA, the CDR3 is TGTGCCAGCAGCACCTCCGGGACTGCATCTTACGAGCAGTACTTC. The chain is built from TRBV9 and TRBJ2-7, with D perhaps matching TRBD2 (6 bases). CDR1 and CDR2 (germline): SGDLS, YYNGEE. This CDR3 comprises 15 residues. Trimming removed 4 bases from V and 4 bases from J, with 18 bases in between.

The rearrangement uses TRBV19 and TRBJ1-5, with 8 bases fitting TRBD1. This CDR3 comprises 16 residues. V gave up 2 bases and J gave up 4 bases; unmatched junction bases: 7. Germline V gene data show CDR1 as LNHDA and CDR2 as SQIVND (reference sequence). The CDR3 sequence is CASSIHRTGGNQPQHF. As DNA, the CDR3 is TGTGCCAGTAGTATACACCGTACAGGGGGGAATCAGCCCCAGCATTTT. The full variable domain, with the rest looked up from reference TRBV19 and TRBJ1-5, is DGGITQSPKYLFRKEGQNVTLSCEQNLNHDAMYWYRQDPGQGLRLIYYSQIVNDFQKGDIAEGYSVSREKKESFPLTVTSAQKNPTAFYLCASSIHRTGGNQPQHFGDGTRLSIL.

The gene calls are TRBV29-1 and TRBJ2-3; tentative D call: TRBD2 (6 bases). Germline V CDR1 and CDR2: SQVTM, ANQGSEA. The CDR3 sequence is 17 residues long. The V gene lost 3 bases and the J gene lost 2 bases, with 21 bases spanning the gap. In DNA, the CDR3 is TGCAGCGTTGAGGGAGGAGCGGTAAAGGGACCCACAGATACGCAGTATTTT. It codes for CSVEGGAVKGPTDTQYF.

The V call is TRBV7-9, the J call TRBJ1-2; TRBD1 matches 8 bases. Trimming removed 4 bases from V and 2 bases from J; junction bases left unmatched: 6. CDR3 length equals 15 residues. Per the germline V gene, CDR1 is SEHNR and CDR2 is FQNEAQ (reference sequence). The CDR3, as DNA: TGTGCCAGCAGCTCCGTAGGACAGGGAAACTATGGCTACACCTTC. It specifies CASSSVGQGNYGYTF.

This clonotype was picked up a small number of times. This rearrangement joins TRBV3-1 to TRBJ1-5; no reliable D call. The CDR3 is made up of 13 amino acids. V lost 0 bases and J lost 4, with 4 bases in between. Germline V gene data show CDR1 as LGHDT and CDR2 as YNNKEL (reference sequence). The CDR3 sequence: CASSQDSNQPQHF. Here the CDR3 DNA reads TGTGCCAGCAGCCAAGATTCGAATCAGCCCCAGCATTTT. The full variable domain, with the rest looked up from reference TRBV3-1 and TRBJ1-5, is DTAVSQTPKYLVTQMGNDKSIKCEQNLGHDTMYWYKQDSKKFLKIMFSYNNKELIINETVPNRFSPKSPDKAHLNLHINSLELGDSAVYFCASSQDSNQPQHFGDGTRLSIL.

DNA of the CDR3: TGTGCTAGTGGTTTGGTGAGCCTAGACCAAACGAATGAGCAGTTCTTC. Translated, it gives CASGLVSLDQTNEQFF. The chain carries TRBV12-5 and TRBJ2-1; D gene ambiguous. V shed 0 bases and J shed 7 bases, with 16 bases lying between them. This CDR3 region has 16 residues. CDR1 and CDR2 from the germline V gene are LGHNT and FRNRAP.

In DNA form, the CDR3 reads TGTGCCAGCAGGCCTTGGGGCGGGTACCAAGAGACCCAGTACTTC. Its translation is CASRPWGGYQETQYF. V gene TRBV13 combines with J gene TRBJ2-5; possibly TRBD1 or TRBD2 for D (5 bases each). The CDR3 has 15 residues. The V end was cut by 6 bases, the J end by 0 bases, with 14 bases between. The germline V gene encodes CDR1 PRHDT and CDR2 FYEKMQ (reference sequence).

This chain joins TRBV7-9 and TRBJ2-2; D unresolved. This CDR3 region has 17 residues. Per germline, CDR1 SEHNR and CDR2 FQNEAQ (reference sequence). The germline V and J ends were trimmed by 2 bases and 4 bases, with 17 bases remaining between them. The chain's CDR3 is CASSLWPEPVPTGELFF. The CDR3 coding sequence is TGTGCCAGCAGCTTATGGCCTGAACCCGTACCCACCGGGGAGCTGTTTTTT.

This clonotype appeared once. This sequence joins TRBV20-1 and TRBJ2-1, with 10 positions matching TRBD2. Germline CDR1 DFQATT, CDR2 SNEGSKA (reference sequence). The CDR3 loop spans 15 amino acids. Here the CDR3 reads CTNREVGLADNEQFF. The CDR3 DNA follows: TGCACCAACCGGGAAGTAGGACTAGCGGACAATGAGCAGTTCTTC.

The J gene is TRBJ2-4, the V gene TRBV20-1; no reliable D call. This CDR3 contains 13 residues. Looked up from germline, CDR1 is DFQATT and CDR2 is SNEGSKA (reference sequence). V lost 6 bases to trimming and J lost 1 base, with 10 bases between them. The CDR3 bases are TGCAGTGCCAACAGACCGGCCAAAAACATTCAGTACTTC. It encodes CSANRPAKNIQYF.

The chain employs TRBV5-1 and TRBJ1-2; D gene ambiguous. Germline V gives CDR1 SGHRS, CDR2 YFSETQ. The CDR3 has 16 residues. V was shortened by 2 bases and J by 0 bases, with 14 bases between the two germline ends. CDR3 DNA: TGCGCCAGCAGCTTAGAGGCAGACCGAGCTAACTATGGCTACACCTTC. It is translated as CASSLEADRANYGYTF.